What follows are 3 T cell receptor beta chains derived from one specimen sequenced in a study of breast tumors, draining lymph nodes, adjacent tissues. Axillary draining lymph nodes of breast cancer patients supplied the node samples. TCRdb re-called the multiplex PCR reads through MiXCR, storing one row per CDR3 protein. The table has approximately 250,000 distinct CDR3 sequences, less than 40% seen once. Sequencing input: axillary lymph node tissue. The source is a female donor with breast cancer. Some clones in this sample may be carry-over from other donors' samples.

This clonotype was found many times. The CDR3 here is CAISETTEQTSTDTQYF. The CDR3 region has the DNA TGTGCCATCAGTGAGACAACAGAACAAACTAGCACAGATACGCAGTATTTT. This chain uses TRBV10-3 with TRBJ2-3, with D uncertain. This CDR3 spans 17 amino acids. Germline-derived CDR1 and CDR2 are ENHRY and SYGVKD. V was pared by 2 bases and J by 0 bases, with 15 bases between.

This clonotype showed up just a few times. The CDR3 spells CASSHYAGTDTQYF. Here the CDR3 DNA reads TGTGCCAGCAGTCACTATGCGGGGACAGATACGCAGTATTTT. V usage is TRBV6-6 and J usage is TRBJ2-3; perhaps TRBD2 as D (6 bases). The V gene's germline CDR1 is MNHNY and CDR2 SVGAGI (reference sequence). The V end lost 5 bases, the J end lost 3 bases, and 12 bases lay between the germline ends. The length of the CDR3 is 14 residues.

The chain is built from TRBV7-2 and TRBJ1-1; D call uncertain. Between the trimmed V and J ends, which lost 2 bases and 4 bases, there was a span of 11 bases. Germline lookup yields CDR1 SGHTA and CDR2 FQGNSA. The CDR3 extends over 14 amino acids. CDR3 DNA sequence: TGTGCCAGCAGCTTATTCAAGGTTGGCACTGAAGCTTTCTTT. It codes for CASSLFKVGTEAFF.